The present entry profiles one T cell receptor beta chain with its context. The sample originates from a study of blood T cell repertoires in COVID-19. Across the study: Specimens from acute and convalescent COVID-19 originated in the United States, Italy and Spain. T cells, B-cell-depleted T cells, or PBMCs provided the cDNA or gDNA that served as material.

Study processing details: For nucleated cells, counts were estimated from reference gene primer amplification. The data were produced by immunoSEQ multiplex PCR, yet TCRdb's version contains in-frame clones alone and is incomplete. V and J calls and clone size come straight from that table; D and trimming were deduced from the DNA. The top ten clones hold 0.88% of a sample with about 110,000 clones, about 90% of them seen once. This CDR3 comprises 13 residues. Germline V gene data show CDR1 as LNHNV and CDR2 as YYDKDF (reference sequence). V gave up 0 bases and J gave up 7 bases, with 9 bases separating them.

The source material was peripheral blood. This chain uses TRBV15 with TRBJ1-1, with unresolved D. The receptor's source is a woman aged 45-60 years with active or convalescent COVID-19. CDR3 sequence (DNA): TGTGCCACCAGCAGAGAAATTAGAGGTGAAGCTTTCTTT. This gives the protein CATSREIRGEAFF. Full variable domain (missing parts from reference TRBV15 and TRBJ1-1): DAMVIQNPRYQVTQFGKPVTLSCSQTLNHNVMYWYQQKSSQAPKLLFHYYDKDFNNEADTPDNFQSRRPNTSFCFLDIRSPGLGDTAMYLCATSREIRGEAFFGQGTRLTVV.